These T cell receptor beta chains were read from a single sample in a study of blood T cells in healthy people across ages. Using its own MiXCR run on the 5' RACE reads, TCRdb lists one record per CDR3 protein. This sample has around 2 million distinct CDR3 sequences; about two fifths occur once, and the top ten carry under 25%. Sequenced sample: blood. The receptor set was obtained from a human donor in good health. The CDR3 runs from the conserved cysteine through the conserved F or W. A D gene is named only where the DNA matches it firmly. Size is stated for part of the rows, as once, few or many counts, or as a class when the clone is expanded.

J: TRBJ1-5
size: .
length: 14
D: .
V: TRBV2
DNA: TGTGCCAGCAGTGAATGGCTGGAGGGGCAGCCCCAGCATTTT
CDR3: CASSEWLEGQPQHF

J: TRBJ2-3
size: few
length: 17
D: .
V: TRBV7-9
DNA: TGTGCCAGCAGCCCTGGGTTTGAGGGTCTTAGCACAGATACGCAGTATTTT
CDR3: CASSPGFEGLSTDTQYF

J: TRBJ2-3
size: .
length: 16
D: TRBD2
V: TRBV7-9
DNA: TGTGCCAGCAGCAAAAGGACTAGCGGGAATGCAGATACGCAGTATTTT
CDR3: CASSKRTSGNADTQYF

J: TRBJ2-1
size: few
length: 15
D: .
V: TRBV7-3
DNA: TGTGCCAGCAGCTTTTTCGGGGGCCCCTACAATGAGCAGTTCTTC
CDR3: CASSFFGGPYNEQFF

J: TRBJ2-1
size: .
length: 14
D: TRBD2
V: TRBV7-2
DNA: TGTGCCAGCAGCTTAGGGTTTCGGGGGACTAAGCAGTTCTTC
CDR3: CASSLGFRGTKQFF

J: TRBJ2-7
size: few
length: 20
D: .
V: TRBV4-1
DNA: TGCGCCAGCAGCCCCCTACTTGAGGGGGTCGCAACCACACCTACCTACGAGCAGTACTTC
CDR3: CASSPLLEGVATTPTYEQYF

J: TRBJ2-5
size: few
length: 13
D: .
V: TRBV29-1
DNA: TGCAGCGCCGGGACTTCACTGGGGGGGACCCAGTACTTC
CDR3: CSAGTSLGGTQYF

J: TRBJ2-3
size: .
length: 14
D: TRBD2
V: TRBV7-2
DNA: TGTGCCAGCAGCCGGACTAGATTGGCAGATACGCAGTATTTT
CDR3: CASSRTRLADTQYF

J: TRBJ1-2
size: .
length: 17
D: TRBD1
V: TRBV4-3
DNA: TGCGCCAGCAGCCAAGATCGGACAGGGAGACCAGGCTATGGCTACACCTTC
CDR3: CASSQDRTGRPGYGYTF

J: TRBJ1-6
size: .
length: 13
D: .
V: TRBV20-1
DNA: TGCAATGCTAGAGAACGGGTATCCTCACCCCTCCACTTT
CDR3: CNARERVSSPLHF

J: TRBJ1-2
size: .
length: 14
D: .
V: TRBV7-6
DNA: TGTGCCAGCTCACGAGGGCCTTCTAACTATGGCTACACCTTC
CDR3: CASSRGPSNYGYTF

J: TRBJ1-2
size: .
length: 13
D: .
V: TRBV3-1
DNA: TGTGCCAGCAGCCAAGCAGTTGGTGGCGGCTACACCTTC
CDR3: CASSQAVGGGYTF

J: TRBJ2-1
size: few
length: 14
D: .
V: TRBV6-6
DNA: TGTGCCAGCAGTTTGGAGGGAATGATCAATGAGCAGTTCTTC
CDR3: CASSLEGMINEQFF

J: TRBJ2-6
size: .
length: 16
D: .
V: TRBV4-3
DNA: TGCGCCAGCAGCCGTGAGACCGCGCCTGGGGCCAACGCCCTGACTTTC
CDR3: CASSRETAPGANALTF

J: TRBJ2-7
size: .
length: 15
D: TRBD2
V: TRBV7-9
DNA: TGTGCCAGCAGCTCGACCCGGGACTATACCTACGAGCAGTACTTC
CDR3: CASSSTRDYTYEQYF

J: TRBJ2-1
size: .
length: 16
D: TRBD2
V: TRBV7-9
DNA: TGTGCCAGCAGCCCCGGCGGGGGAAGGGGCTACAATGAGCAGTTCTTC
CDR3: CASSPGGGRGYNEQFF

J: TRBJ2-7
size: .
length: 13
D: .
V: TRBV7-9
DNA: TGTGCCAGCAGCCAAGTCCATTCTTACGGGCAGTACTTC
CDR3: CASSQVHSYGQYF

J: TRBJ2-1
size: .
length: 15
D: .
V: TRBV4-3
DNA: TGCGCCAGCAGCCCCCGGGACGGAGCCCTTAATGAGCAGTTCTTC
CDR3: CASSPRDGALNEQFF

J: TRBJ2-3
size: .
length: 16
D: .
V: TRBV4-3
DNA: TGCGCCAGCAGCCAAGAATTACGCGTAGGGACAGATACGCAGTATTTT
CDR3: CASSQELRVGTDTQYF

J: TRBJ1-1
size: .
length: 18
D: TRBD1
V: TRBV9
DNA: TGTGCCAGCAGCCCGCAATCCTCGGACAGGGGACCGAACACTGAAGCTTTCTTT
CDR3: CASSPQSSDRGPNTEAFF

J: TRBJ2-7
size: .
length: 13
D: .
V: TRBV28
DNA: TGTGCCAGCAGTGTACCCCAGGGGATCGAGCAGTACTTC
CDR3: CASSVPQGIEQYF